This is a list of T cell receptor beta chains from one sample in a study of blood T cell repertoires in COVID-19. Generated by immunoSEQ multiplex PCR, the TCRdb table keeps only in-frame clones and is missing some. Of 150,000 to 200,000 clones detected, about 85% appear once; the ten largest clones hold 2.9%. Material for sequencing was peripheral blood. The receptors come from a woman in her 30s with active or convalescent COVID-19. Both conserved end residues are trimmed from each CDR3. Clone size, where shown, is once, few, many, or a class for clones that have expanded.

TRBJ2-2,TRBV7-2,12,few,ASSASGGAGELF
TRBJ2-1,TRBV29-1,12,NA,SVVPSGMGDEQF
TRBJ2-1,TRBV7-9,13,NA,ASSLEHRAQNEQF
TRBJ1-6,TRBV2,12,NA,ASRIDSGTSPLH
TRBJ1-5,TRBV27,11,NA,ASSATGNQPQH
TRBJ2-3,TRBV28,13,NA,ASSLRGSLVDTQY
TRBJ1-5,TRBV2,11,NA,ASGRQLNQPQH
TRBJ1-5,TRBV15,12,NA,ATSRAPGNQPQH
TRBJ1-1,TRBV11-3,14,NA,ASSLDGGNMNTEAF
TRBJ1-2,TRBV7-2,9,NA,ASSSGLGYT
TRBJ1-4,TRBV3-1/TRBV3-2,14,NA,ASSRGPPGANEKLF
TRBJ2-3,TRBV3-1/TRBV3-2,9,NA,ASSLLDTQY
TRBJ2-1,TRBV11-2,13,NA,ASSHWDSTYNEQF
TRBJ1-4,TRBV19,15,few,ASSIGTGVSTNEKLF
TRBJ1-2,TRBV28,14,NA,ASRLGLPGSHYGYT
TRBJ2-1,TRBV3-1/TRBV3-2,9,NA,ASSSGQGEF
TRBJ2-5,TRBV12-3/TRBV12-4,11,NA,ASSLALKETQY
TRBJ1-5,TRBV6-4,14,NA,ASSDSGGGSNQPQH
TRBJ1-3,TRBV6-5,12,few,ASSFSHSGNTIY
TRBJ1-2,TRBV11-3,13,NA,ASSPGQGLSYGYT
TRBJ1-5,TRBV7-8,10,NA,ASSPYNQPQH
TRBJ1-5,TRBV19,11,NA,ASGAYSNQPQH
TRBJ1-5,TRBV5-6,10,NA,ASSLNRQPQH
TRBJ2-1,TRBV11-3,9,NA,ASSLQNEQF
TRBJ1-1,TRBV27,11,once,ASSLRTGTEAF
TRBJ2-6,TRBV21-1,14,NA,ASSKAYNSGANVLT
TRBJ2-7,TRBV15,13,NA,ATSSGRKSSYEQY
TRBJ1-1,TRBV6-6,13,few,ASSYSGGWGTEAF
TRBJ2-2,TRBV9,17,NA,ASSPRTSGVREHTGELF
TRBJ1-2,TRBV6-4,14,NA,ASSVEATGGVYGYT
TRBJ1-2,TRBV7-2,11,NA,ASSDPGLRGYT
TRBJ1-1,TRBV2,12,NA,ASSEAERNTEAF